This T cell receptor beta chain was documented in a study of cytotoxic CD8 clonotypes in ibrutinib-treated CLL. On the study more broadly: Among the patients, around 10 presented as relapsed/refractory and roughly 14 as treatment-naive; fewer than 18 showed unmutated IGHV. Recorded responses included around 24 partial and 2 complete; following median about 70 months, roughly 15 stayed remitted and around 12 progressed.

Germline values: CDR1 MNHEY, CDR2 SVGAGI. Trimming stripped 3 bases from V and 2 bases from J, with 14 bases between. The CDR3 loop spans 15 amino acids. Profiled with immunoSEQ multiplex PCR; TCRdb holds only in-frame clones, not every one. The table records tens of thousands of clones, roughly 49% of them present only once. Sequencing used PBMCs, obtained before ibrutinib treatment. This sequence was found in a human donor with chronic lymphocytic leukemia. The rearrangement joins TRBV6-5 to TRBJ2-7; D is unresolved. CDR3 sequence reads: CASSYPAIGTYEQYF. The CDR3 DNA reads as TGTGCCAGCAGTTATCCAGCGATTGGGACCTACGAGCAGTACTTC.